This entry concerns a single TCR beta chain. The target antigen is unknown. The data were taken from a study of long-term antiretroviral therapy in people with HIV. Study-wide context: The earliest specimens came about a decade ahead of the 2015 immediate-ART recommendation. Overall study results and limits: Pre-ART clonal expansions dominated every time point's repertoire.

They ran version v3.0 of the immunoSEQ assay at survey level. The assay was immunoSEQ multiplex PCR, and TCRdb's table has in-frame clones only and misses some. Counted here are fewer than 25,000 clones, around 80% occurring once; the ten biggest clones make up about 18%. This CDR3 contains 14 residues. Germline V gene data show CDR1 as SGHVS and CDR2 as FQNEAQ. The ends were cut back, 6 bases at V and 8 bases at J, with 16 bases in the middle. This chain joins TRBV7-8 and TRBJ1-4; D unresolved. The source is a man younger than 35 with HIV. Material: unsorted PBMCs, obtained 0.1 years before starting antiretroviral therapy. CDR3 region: CASRLLRSGEKLFF. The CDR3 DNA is TGTGCCAGCAGGCTACTCAGATCCGGCGAAAAACTGTTTTTT.